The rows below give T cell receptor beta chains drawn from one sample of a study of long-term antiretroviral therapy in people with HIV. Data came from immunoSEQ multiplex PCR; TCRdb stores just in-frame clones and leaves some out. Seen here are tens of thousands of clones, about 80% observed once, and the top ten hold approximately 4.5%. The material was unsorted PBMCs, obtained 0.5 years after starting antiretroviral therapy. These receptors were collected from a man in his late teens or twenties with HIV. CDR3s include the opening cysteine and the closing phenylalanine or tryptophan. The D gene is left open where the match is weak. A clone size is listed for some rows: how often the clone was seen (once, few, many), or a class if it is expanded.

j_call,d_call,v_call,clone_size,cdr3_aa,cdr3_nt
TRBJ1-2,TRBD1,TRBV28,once,CALRDRVDYGYTF,TGTGCCCTCCGGGACAGGGTCGACTATGGCTACACCTTC
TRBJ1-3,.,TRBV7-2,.,CASRIQGSGNTIYF,TGTGCCAGCAGGATCCAGGGATCTGGAAACACCATATATTTT
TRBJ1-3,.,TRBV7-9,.,CASSTWTEYSGNTIYF,TGTGCCAGCAGCACGTGGACAGAGTACTCTGGAAACACCATATATTTT
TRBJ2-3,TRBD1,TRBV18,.,CASSPDRVEDTQYF,TGTGCCAGCTCACCCGACAGGGTTGAAGATACGCAGTATTTT
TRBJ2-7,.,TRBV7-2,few,CASSLLEGYEQYF,TGTGCCAGCAGCTTACTAGAGGGGTACGAGCAGTACTTC
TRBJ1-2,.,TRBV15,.,CATSRAVLNYGYTF,TGTGCCACCAGCCGAGCGGTTTTAAACTATGGCTACACCTTC
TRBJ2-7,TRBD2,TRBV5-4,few,CASSSPSGRVYEQYF,TGTGCCAGCAGCTCCCCTAGCGGGAGGGTATACGAGCAGTACTTC
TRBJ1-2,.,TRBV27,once,CASSSSNYGYTF,TGTGCCAGCAGTTCCTCCAACTATGGCTACACCTTC
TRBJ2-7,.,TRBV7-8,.,CASSSPVRGRVFDEQYF,TGTGCCAGCAGCTCCCCTGTTAGGGGGAGGGTCTTCGACGAGCAGTACTTC
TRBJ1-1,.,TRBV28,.,CASGSVNTEAFF,TGTGCCAGCGGCTCAGTGAACACTGAAGCTTTCTTT
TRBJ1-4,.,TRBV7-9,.,CASSSRQSDEKLFF,TGTGCCAGCAGCTCCAGACAGTCCGATGAAAAACTGTTTTTT
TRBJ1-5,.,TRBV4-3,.,CASSQSRDQPQHF,TGCGCCAGCAGCCAGTCTAGGGATCAGCCCCAGCATTTT
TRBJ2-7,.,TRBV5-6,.,CASSLGPPYEQYF,TGTGCCAGCAGCTTGGGGCCCCCCTACGAGCAGTACTTC
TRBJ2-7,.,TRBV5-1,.,CASSVRGYEQYF,TGCGCCAGCAGCGTCAGGGGCTACGAGCAGTACTTC
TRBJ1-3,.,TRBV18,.,CASSPPASGNTIYF,TGTGCCAGCTCACCACCGGCCTCTGGAAACACCATATATTTT
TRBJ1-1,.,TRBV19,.,CASSMGTLNTEAFF,TGTGCCAGTAGTATGGGGACACTGAACACTGAAGCTTTCTTT
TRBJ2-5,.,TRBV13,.,CASSLAGDEEETQYF,TGTGCCAGCAGCTTAGCAGGGGACGAAGAAGAGACCCAGTACTTC
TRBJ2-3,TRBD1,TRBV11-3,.,CASSLEGTGSTDTQYF,TGTGCCAGCAGCTTAGAGGGGACAGGGAGCACAGATACGCAGTATTTT
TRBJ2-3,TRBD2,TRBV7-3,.,CASSSFGRVTDTQYF,TGTGCCAGCAGCTCCTTCGGGAGGGTTACAGATACGCAGTATTTT
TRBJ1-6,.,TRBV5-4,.,CASSPGQGWVDSPLHF,TGTGCCAGCAGCCCCGGGCAGGGGTGGGTTGATTCACCCCTCCACTTT
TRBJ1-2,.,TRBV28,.,CASSLTNWRPWGYTF,TGTGCCAGCAGTTTAACAAACTGGCGACCTTGGGGCTACACCTTC
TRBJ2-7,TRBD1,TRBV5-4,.,CASSSLQGFTYEQYF,TGTGCCAGCAGCTCATTACAGGGGTTTACCTACGAGCAGTACTTC
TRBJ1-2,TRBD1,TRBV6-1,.,CASRSYWTGEDGYTF,TGTGCCAGCAGAAGCTACTGGACAGGGGAGGATGGCTACACCTTC
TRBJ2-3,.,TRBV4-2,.,CASSQDREWGLTDTQYF,TGTGCCAGCAGCCAAGATAGGGAATGGGGGCTCACAGATACGCAGTATTTT
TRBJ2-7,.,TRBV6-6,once,CASRRQAYEQYF,TGTGCCAGCAGGAGACAGGCGTACGAGCAGTACTTC
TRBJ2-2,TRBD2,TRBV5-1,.,CASSLKTSKTGELFF,TGCGCCAGCAGCTTGAAGACTAGCAAGACCGGGGAGCTGTTTTTT
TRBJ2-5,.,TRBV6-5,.,CASSYSWLRETQYF,TGTGCCAGCAGTTACTCGTGGCTAAGGGAGACCCAGTACTTC
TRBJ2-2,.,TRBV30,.,CAWIPSGPPGLFF,TGTGCCTGGATTCCAAGCGGGCCTCCCGGGCTGTTTTTT
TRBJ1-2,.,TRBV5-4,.,CASSLSRPPNYGYTF,TGTGCCAGCAGCTTGAGTAGGCCCCCTAACTATGGCTACACCTTC
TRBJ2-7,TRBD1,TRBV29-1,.,CSVQGQGYYEQYF,TGCAGCGTCCAAGGACAGGGATACTACGAGCAGTACTTC
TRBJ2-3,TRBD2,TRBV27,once,CASMSGGADTQYF,TGTGCCAGCATGAGCGGGGGAGCAGATACGCAGTATTTT
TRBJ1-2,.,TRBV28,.,CASSLNGGPGGYTF,TGTGCCAGCAGTTTAAACGGGGGGCCGGGGGGCTACACCTTC
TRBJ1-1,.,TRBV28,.,CASSLAYRDTEAFF,TGTGCCAGCAGTTTAGCTTACAGGGACACTGAAGCTTTCTTT
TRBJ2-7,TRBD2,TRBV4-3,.,CASSQDEAGGSYEQYF,TGCGCCAGCAGCCAAGATGAAGCGGGAGGTTCCTACGAGCAGTACTTC
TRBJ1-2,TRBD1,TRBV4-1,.,CASSHTTGGNYGYTF,TGCGCCAGCAGCCACACGACAGGGGGGAACTATGGCTACACCTTC
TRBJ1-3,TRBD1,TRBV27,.,CASSSGQGAFGNTIYF,TGTGCCAGCAGCTCCGGACAGGGGGCGTTTGGAAACACCATATATTTT
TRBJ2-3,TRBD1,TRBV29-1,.,CSVVSTHRGDTQYF,TGCAGCGTTGTTTCGACTCACAGGGGAGATACGCAGTATTTT
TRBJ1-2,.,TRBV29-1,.,CSVEEGGVWGYTF,TGCAGCGTTGAAGAAGGTGGGGTCTGGGGCTACACCTTC
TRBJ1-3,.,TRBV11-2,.,CASSMDAYTIYF,TGTGCCAGCAGCATGGACGCTTACACCATATATTTT
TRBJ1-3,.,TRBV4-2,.,CASSQDGPGNTIYF,TGTGCCAGCAGCCAGGATGGACCGGGAAACACCATATATTTT
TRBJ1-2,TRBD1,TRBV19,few,CASSRTGKGDYGYTF,TGTGCCAGTAGTCGGACAGGGAAAGGAGACTATGGCTACACCTTC
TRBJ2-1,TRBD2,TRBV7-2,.,CASTTYLAGEQFF,TGTGCCAGCACCACGTACCTAGCGGGTGAGCAGTTCTTC
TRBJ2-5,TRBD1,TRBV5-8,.,CASSARSGTEETQYF,TGTGCCAGCAGTGCCAGATCCGGGACAGAAGAGACCCAGTACTTC
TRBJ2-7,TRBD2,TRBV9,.,CASSAMGEGSYEQYF,TGTGCCAGCAGCGCCATGGGGGAGGGGTCCTACGAGCAGTACTTC